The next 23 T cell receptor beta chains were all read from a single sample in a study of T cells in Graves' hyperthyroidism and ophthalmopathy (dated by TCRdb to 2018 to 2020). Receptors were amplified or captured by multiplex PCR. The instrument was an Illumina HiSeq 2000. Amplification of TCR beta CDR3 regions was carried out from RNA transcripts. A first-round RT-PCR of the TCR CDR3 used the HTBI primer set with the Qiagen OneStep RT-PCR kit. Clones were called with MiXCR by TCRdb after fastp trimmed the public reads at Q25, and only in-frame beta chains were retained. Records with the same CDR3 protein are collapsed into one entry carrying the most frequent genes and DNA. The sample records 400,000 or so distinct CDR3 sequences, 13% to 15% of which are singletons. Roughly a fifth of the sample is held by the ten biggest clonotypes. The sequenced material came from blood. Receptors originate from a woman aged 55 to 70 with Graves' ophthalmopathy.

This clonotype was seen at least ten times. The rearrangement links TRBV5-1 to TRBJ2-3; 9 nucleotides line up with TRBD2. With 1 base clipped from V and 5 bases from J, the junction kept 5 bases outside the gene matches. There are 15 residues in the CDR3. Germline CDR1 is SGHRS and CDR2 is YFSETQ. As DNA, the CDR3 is TGCGCCAGCAGCTTGCTTCTAGCGGGACAAGATACGCAGTATTTT. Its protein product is CASSLLLAGQDTQYF.

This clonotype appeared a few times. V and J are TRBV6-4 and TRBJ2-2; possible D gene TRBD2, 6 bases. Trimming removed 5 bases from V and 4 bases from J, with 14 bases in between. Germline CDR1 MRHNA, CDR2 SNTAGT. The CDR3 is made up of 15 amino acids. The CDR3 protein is CASSPYRESTGELFF. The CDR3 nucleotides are TGTGCCAGCAGTCCCTACCGGGAGAGCACCGGGGAGCTGTTTTTT.

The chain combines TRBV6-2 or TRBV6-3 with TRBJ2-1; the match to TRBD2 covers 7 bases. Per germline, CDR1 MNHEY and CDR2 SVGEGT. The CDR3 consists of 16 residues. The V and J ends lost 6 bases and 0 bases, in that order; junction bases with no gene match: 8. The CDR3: CASSPTGGGSYNEQFF. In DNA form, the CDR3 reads TGTGCCAGCAGCCCTACTGGCGGGGGCTCCTACAATGAGCAGTTCTTC.

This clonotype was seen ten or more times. CDR3 sequence (DNA): TGTGCCAGCAGTCGAGGGCCCAGCGGGGATGAAAAACTGTTTTTT. The encoded protein is CASSRGPSGDEKLFF. This chain uses TRBV3-1 with TRBJ1-4; the D is unclear. The V gene's germline CDR1 is LGHDT and CDR2 YNNKEL (reference sequence). Trimming shortened V by 6 bases and J by 6 bases, and 17 bases separated the two germline ends. This CDR3 has 15 amino acids. Complete variable domain (other parts from reference TRBV3-1 and TRBJ1-4): DTAVSQTPKYLVTQMGNDKSIKCEQNLGHDTMYWYKQDSKKFLKIMFSYNNKELIINETVPNRFSPKSPDKAHLNLHINSLELGDSAVYFCASSRGPSGDEKLFFGSGTQLSVL.

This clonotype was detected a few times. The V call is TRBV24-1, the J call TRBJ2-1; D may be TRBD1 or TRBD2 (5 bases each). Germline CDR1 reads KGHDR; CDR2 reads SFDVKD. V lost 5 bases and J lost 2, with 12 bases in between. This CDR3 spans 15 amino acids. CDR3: CATSGTRGPYNEQFF. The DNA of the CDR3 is TGTGCCACCAGTGGCACCCGGGGCCCCTACAATGAGCAGTTCTTC.

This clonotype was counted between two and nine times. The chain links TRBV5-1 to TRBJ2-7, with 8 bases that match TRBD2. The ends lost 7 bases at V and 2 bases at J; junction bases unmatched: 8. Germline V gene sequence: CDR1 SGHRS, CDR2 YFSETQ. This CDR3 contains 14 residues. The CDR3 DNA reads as TGCGCCAGCGGGAAGGTTAGCGGGGCCTACGAGCAGTACTTC. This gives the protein CASGKVSGAYEQYF.

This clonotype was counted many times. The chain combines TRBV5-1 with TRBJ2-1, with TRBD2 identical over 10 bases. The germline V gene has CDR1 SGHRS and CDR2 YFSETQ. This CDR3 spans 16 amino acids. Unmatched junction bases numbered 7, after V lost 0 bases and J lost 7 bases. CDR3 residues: CASSLGLAGEGNEQFF. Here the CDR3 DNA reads TGCGCCAGCAGCTTGGGCCTAGCGGGAGAGGGTAATGAGCAGTTCTTC.

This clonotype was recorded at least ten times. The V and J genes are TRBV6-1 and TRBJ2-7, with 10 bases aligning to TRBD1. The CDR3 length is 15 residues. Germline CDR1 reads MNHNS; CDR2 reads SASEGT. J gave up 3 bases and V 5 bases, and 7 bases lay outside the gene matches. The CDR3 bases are TGTGCCAGCAGTTCGACCGGGACAGGGGTCTACGAGCAGTACTTC. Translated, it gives CASSSTGTGVYEQYF.

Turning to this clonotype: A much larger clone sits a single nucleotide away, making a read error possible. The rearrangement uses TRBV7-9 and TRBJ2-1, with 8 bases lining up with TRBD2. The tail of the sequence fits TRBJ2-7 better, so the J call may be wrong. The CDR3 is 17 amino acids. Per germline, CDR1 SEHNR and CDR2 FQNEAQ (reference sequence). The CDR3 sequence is CASSPETGLGAYNEQYF. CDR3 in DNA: TGTGCCAGCAGCCCTGAGACGGGACTAGGGGCATACAATGAGCAGTACTTC.

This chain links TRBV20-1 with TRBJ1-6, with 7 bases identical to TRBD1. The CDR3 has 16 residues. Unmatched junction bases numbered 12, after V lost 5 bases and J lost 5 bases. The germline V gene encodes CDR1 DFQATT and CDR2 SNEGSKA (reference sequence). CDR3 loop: CSASTGAGGDNSPLHF. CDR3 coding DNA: TGCAGTGCTTCCACAGGGGCCGGCGGGGATAATTCACCCCTCCACTTT.

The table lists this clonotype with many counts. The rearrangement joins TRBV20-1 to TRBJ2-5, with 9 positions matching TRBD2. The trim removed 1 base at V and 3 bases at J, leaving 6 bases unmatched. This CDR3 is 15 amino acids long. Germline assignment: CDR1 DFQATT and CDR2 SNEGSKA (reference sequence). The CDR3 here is CSARGVAGVEETQYF. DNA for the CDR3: TGCAGTGCTAGAGGTGTAGCGGGAGTAGAAGAGACCCAGTACTTC.

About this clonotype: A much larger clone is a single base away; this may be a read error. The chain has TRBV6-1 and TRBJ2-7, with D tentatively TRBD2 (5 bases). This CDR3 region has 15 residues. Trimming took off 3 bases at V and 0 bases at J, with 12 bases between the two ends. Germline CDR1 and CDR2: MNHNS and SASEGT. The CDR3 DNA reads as TGTGCCAGCAGTGACGCTGACGGGAACTCCTACGAGCAGTACTTC. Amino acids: CASSDADGNSYEQYF.

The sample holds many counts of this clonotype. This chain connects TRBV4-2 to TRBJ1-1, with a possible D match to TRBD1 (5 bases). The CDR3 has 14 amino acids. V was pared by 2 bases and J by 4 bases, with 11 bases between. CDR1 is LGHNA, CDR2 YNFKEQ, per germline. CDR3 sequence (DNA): TGTGCCAGCAGCCAACAGCAGGGCAGCACTGAAGCTTTCTTT. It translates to CASSQQQGSTEAFF.

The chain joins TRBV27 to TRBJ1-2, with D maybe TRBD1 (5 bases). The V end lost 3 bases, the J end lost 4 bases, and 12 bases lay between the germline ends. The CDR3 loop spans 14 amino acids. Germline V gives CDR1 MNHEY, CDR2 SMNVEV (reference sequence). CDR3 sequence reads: CASSFQGNSYGYTF. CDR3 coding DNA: TGTGCCAGCAGTTTCCAGGGCAACAGCTATGGCTACACCTTC.

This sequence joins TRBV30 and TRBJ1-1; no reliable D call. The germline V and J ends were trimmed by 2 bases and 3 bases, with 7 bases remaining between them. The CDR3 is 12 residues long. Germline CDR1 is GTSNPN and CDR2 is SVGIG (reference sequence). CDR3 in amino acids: CAWSRADTEAFF. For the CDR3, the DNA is TGTGCCTGGAGTAGGGCAGACACTGAAGCTTTCTTT.

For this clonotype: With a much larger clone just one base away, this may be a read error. The CDR3 bases are TGTGCCAGCAGGTGGACAGAACAAGAGACCCAGTACTTC. Amino acid sequence: CASRWTEQETQYF. The chain carries TRBV7-9 and TRBJ2-5; tentative D call: TRBD1 (6 bases). The CDR3 is made up of 13 amino acids. In germline, CDR1 is SEHNR, CDR2 FQNEAQ (reference sequence). Trimming left V 6 bases short and J 2 bases short, with 10 bases between.

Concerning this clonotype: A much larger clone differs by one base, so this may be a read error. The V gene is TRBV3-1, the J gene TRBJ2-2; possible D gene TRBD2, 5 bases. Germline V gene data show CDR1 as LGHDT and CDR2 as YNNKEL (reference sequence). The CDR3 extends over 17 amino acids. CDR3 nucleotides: TGTGCCAGCGGCCAAGACGAGAAAGCGGAGAACACCGGGGAGCTGTTTTTT. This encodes CASGQDEKAENTGELFF.

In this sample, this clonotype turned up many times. The CDR3 region is CASSFGTSVSTDTQYF. CDR3 bases: TGTGCCAGCAGTTTTGGGACTAGCGTCAGCACAGATACGCAGTATTTT. V and J are TRBV6-1 and TRBJ2-3; 10 bases align to TRBD2. This CDR3 is 16 amino acids long. The germline V gene encodes CDR1 MNHNS and CDR2 SASEGT. V lost 5 bases and J lost 0; bases outside the gene matches: 5.

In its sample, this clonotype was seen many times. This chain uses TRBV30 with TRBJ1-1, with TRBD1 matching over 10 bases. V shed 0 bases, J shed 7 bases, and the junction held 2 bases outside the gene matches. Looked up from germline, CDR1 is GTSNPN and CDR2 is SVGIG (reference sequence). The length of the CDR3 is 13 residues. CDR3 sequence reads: CAWSVGQGNEAFF. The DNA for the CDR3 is TGTGCCTGGAGTGTGGGACAGGGGAATGAAGCTTTCTTT.

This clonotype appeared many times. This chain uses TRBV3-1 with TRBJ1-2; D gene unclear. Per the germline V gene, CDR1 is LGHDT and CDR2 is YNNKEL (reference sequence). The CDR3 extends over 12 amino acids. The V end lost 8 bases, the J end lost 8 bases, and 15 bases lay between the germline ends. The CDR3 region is CASGSPGRGYTF. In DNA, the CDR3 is TGTGCCAGCGGGTCTCCGGGAAGGGGCTACACCTTC.

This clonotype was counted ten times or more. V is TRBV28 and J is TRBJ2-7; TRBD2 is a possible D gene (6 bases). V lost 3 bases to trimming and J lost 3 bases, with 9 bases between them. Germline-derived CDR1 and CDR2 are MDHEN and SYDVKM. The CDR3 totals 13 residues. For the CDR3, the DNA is TGTGCCAGCAGTTTTCCGGAGGGCTACGAGCAGTACTTC. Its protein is CASSFPEGYEQYF.

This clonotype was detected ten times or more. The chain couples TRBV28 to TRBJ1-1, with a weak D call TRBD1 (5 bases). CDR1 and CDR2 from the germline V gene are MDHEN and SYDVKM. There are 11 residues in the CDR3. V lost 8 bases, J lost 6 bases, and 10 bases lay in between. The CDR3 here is CASQRGPEAFF. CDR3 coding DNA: TGTGCCAGCCAGAGGGGACCTGAAGCTTTCTTT.

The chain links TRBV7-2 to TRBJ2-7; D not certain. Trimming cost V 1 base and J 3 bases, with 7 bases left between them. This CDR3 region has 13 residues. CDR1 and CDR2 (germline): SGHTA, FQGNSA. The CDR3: CASSLGTFYEQYF. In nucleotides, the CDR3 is TGTGCCAGCAGCTTAGGGACCTTCTACGAGCAGTACTTC.